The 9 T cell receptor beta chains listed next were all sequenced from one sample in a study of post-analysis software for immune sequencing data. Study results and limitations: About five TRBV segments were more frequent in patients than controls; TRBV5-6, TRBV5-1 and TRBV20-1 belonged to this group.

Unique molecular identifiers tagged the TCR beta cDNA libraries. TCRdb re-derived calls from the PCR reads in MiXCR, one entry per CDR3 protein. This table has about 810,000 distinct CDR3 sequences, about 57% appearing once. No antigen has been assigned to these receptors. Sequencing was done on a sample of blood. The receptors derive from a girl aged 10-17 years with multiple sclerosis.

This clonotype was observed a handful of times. CDR3 loop: CSAPGTSLREQYF. CDR3 sequence (DNA): TGCAGTGCCCCCGGGACCTCATTGAGAGAGCAGTACTTC. V usage is TRBV20-1 and J usage is TRBJ2-5; D tentatively fits TRBD1 or TRBD2 (5 bases each). From germline, CDR1 is DFQATT and CDR2 SNEGSKA (reference sequence). The V and J ends lost 6 bases and 11 bases respectively, with 22 bases between them. The CDR3 covers 13 residues.

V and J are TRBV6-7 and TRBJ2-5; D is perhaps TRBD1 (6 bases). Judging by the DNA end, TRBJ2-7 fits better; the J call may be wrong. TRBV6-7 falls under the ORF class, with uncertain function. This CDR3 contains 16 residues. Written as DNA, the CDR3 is TGTGCCAGCAGCCCGGACAGTGAGGATGATCGCTACGAGCAGTACTTC. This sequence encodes CASSPDSEDDRYEQYF.

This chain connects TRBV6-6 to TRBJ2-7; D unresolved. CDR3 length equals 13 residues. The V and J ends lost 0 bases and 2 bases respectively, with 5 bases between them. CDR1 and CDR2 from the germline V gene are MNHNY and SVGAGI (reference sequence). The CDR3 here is CASSYSMAYEQYF. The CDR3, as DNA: TGTGCCAGCAGTTACTCGATGGCCTACGAGCAGTACTTC.

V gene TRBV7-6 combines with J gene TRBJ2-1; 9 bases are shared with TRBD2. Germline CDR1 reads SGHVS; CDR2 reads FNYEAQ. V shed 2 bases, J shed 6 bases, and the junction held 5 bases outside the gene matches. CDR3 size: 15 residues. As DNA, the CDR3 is TGTGCCAGCAGCTTACAGACTAGCGGATCCAATGAGCAGTTCTTC. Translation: CASSLQTSGSNEQFF.

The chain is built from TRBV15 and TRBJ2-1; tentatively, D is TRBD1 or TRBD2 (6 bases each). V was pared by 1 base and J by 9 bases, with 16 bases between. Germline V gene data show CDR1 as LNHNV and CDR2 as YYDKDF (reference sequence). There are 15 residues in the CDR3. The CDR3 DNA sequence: TGTGCCACCAGCAGAGGGGGGGCAGGGATGGCTGAGCAGTTCTTC. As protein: CATSRGGAGMAEQFF.

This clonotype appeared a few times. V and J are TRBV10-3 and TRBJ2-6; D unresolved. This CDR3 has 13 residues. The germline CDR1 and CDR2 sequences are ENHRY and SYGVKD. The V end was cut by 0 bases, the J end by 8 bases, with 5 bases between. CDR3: CAISESKTNVLTF. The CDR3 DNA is TGTGCCATCAGTGAGTCGAAGACCAACGTCCTGACTTTC.

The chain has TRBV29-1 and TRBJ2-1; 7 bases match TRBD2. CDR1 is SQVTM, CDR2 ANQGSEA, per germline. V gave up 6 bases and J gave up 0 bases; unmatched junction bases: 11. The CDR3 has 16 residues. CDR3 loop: CSVLPRSSGSYNEQFF. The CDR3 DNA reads TGCAGCGTCCTGCCTCGCTCTAGCGGCTCCTACAATGAGCAGTTCTTC.

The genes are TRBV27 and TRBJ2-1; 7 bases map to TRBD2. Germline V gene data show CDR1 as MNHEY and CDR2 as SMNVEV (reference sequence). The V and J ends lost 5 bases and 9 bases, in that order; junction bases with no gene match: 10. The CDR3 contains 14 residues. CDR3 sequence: CASSTAGGRREQFF. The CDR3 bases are TGTGCCAGCAGTACCGCCGGGGGGAGGCGTGAGCAGTTCTTC.

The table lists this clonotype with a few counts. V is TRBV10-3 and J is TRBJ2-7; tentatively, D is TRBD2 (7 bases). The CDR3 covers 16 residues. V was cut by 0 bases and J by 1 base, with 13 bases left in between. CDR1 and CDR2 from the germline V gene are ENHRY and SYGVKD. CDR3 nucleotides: TGTGCCATCAGTGAGTCCACAGGGAGGGATTCCTACGAGCAGTACTTC. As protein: CAISESTGRDSYEQYF.